A single sample gave rise to the 3 T cell receptor beta chains below, sequenced in a study of control samples from healthy donors and cancer patients. The repertoire was sequenced with immunoSEQ multiplex PCR; TCRdb's copy has only in-frame clones and lacks some. Of about 94,000 clones listed, around 87% are singletons. What was sequenced was blood. These receptors all stem from a woman aged 50 to 60 in good health.

V is TRBV5-1 and J is TRBJ2-7; 7 bases agree with TRBD2. The CDR3 totals 19 residues. The V and J ends lost 0 bases and 2 bases, in that order; junction bases with no gene match: 17. Germline V gene data show CDR1 as SGHRS and CDR2 as YFSETQ. The CDR3, as DNA: TGCGCCAGCAGCTTGGCCTGGGGCGGGGGTAGCGGACCTACCTACGAGCAGTACTTC. Protein product: CASSLAWGGGSGPTYEQYF.

The J gene is TRBJ1-3, the V gene TRBV6-6, with 9 bases lining up with TRBD1. V shed 6 bases, J shed 7 bases, and the junction held 10 bases outside the gene matches. This CDR3 is built from 15 residues. In germline, CDR1 is MNHNY, CDR2 SVGAGI (reference sequence). CDR3 in amino acids: CASSREGTGKNTIYF. The CDR3 DNA is TGTGCCAGCAGCCGCGAAGGGACAGGGAAGAACACCATATATTTT.

This chain uses TRBV4-2 with TRBJ2-7; the D is unclear. CDR1 and CDR2 from the germline V gene are LGHNA and YNFKEQ. V was cut by 0 bases and J by 1 base, with 16 bases left in between. This CDR3 region has 17 residues. CDR3: CASSQDPRLEISYEQYF. CDR3 coding DNA: TGTGCCAGCAGCCAAGACCCCAGGCTAGAGATTTCCTACGAGCAGTACTTC.